Listed here is a single TCR beta chain. Libraries used roughly 18,000 to 1,000,000 sorted naive CD8 T cells and 10%, 30% or 50% RNA input. In TCRdb, the PCR reads were re-called with MiXCR into one record per CDR3 protein. The data show about 500,000 distinct CDR3 sequences, around 23% seen once. This sample stems from a study of molecular identifiers for immune sequencing clone quantification. The clonotype originates from a human donor in good health. Some libraries in this study had Jurkat cell RNA spiked in. Sequenced input: naive CD8+ T cells from blood, with Jurkat cell RNA spiked in. Specified subset: FACS-sorted CD8+CD4-CCR7+CD45RA+ naive T cells.

CDR3 protein: CASSETTRPYEQYF. CDR3 sequence (DNA): TGTGCCAGCAGTGAAACTACTAGGCCCTACGAGCAGTACTTC. The chain combines TRBV2 with TRBJ2-7, with D maybe TRBD2 (5 bases). The CDR3 has 14 amino acids. The germline CDR1 and CDR2 sequences are SNHLY and FYNNEI. Deletions cut 2 bases from V and 2 bases from J, with 10 bases between.